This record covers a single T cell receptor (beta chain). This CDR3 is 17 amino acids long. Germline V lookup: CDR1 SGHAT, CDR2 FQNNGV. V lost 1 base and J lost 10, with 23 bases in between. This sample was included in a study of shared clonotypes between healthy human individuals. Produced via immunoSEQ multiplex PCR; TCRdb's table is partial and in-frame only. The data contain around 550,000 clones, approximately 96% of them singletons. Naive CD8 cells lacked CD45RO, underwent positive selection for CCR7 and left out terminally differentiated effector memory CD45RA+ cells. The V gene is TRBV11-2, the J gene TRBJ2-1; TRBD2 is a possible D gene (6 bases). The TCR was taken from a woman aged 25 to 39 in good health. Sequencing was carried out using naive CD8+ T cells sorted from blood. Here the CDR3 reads CASSLGRIGDWLREQFF. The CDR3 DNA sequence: TGTGCCAGCAGCTTAGGGCGGATTGGGGACTGGCTTCGGGAGCAGTTCTTC.